The next 7 T cell receptor beta chains were all read from a single sample in a study of regulatory T cells in long-lasting Graves disease. With iRepertoire HTBI primers and Arm-PCR of CDR3 regions, TCR beta libraries were built. From the multiplex PCR reads, TCRdb called clonotypes with MiXCR, one entry per CDR3 protein. The sample includes hundreds of thousands of distinct CDR3 sequences, 15% to 19% of them seen just once. As for time point: newly diagnosed GD, antithyroid drugs for less than 3 months. The TCR library used RNA extracted from PBMCs. Specimen: peripheral blood mononuclear cells (PBMCs), collected at new diagnosis, from a patient treated with antithyroid drugs. The receptors originated from a female donor with Graves disease.

The sample holds many counts of this clonotype. The V call is TRBV5-4, the J call TRBJ1-1, with D hard to call. The CDR3 has 13 residues. V lost 6 bases and J 1 base, leaving 10 bases between the germline ends. Germline V CDR1 and CDR2: SGHNT, YYREEE (reference sequence). In DNA, the CDR3 is TGTGCCAGCATGAAGAGAGAGAACACTGAAGCTTTCTTT. Residues: CASMKRENTEAFF. The complete variable domain, with remaining parts taken from reference TRBV5-4 and TRBJ1-1, reads ETGVTQSPTHLIKTRGQQVTLRCSSQSGHNTVSWYQQALGQGPQFIFQYYREEENGRGNFPPRFSGLQFPNYSSELNVNALELDDSALYLCASMKRENTEAFFGQGTRLTVV.

This clonotype was seen only a few times. The gene calls are TRBV12-3 or TRBV12-4 and TRBJ2-7, with D unresolved. CDR3 size: 15 residues. V shed 1 base and J shed 6 bases, with 16 bases lying between them. The CDR3 coding sequence is TGTGCCAGCAGTTTAGGACCGGCCACGCCGCTCGAGCAGTACTTC. Translation: CASSLGPATPLEQYF.

The sample holds many counts of this clonotype. The chain uses TRBV3-1 and TRBJ1-1; no clear D. V was shortened by 1 base and J by 11 bases, with 14 bases between the two germline ends. The CDR3 extends over 13 amino acids. Germline V gives CDR1 LGHDT, CDR2 YNNKEL (reference sequence). This CDR3 reads CASSQGPGLEAFF. The CDR3, as DNA: TGTGCCAGCAGCCAAGGGCCAGGACTTGAGGCTTTCTTT.

This clonotype was counted a few times. The chain has TRBV6-2 or TRBV6-3 and TRBJ2-3; TRBD2 matches 9 bases. The germline V gene encodes CDR1 MNHEY and CDR2 SVGEGT. The ends lost 2 bases at V and 3 bases at J; junction bases unmatched: 12. This CDR3 spans 18 amino acids. The CDR3 reads CASSYAGISGRRTDTQYF. CDR3 DNA sequence: TGTGCCAGCAGTTACGCGGGGATAAGCGGGAGGCGTACAGATACGCAGTATTTT.

The chain combines TRBV6-1 with TRBJ2-1; perhaps TRBD1 as D (6 bases). Germline V gene lookup returns CDR1 MNHNS and CDR2 SASEGT. The CDR3 consists of 15 residues. Trimming stripped 8 bases from V and 2 bases from J, with 16 bases between. Here the CDR3 DNA reads TGTGCCAGCTCTCGGAGCCGGACAGCCTACAATGAGCAGTTCTTC. Its protein product is CASSRSRTAYNEQFF.

J is TRBJ1-4 and V is TRBV19, with no clear D. V gave up 5 bases and J gave up 8 bases, with 15 bases separating them. From germline, CDR1 is LNHDA and CDR2 SQIVND (reference sequence). The CDR3 is 14 residues long. The CDR3 sequence: CASSYEGVGEKLFF. CDR3 in DNA: TGTGCCAGTAGTTACGAAGGAGTGGGGGAAAAACTGTTTTTT.

This chain connects TRBV12-3 or TRBV12-4 to TRBJ2-1; tentative D call: TRBD2 (6 bases). The CDR3 runs 18 residues. Trimming cost V 6 bases and J 1 base, with 22 bases left between them. CDR3 amino acids: CASRGDRLGGVSYNEQFF. DNA for the CDR3: TGTGCCAGCAGAGGGGACCGACTGGGGGGAGTTTCCTACAATGAGCAGTTCTTC.